This T cell receptor beta chain was found in a study of blood T cell repertoires in COVID-19. The ends lost 3 bases at V and 7 bases at J; junction bases unmatched: 11. CDR3 size: 15 residues. Germline V lookup: CDR1 MNHEY, CDR2 SMNVEV (reference sequence). Per the original data handling: The assay estimated nucleated cells by amplifying reference gene primers. The repertoire was sequenced with immunoSEQ multiplex PCR; TCRdb's copy has only in-frame clones and lacks some. V, J and clone size derive from that table, while D and trimming were established from the DNA sequence. The sample shows more than 85,000 clones, approximately 91% of them seen only once.

Material: peripheral blood. The chain recombines TRBV27 with TRBJ2-7, with TRBD1 matching over 8 bases. The receptor was derived from a woman aged 55-70 years with acute or convalescent COVID-19. The CDR3 DNA is TGTGCCAGCAGTTTGGTCCTCGGGACAGGTGGTGAGCAGTACTTC. It codes for CASSLVLGTGGEQYF.